This passage covers 18 T cell receptor beta chains from one sample sequenced in a study of CD8+ T cells in alopecia areata. Treatment here: oral pan-JAK inhibitor, 5-10 mg twice daily. Following RNA extraction, reverse transcription yielded cDNA that acted as the sequencing template. The method was immunoSEQ multiplex PCR; TCRdb's version includes in-frame clones alone and lacks a portion of them. Among 150,000 to 200,000 clones listed, 60% were seen once. The material was CD4+ T cells sorted from blood, obtained at week 24, from a patient treated with tofacitinib. Source of these receptors: a human donor with alopecia areata.

Details on this clone: Within the sample, other DNA sequences also encode this same CDR3. This CDR3 is CASSVGQGGTDTQYF. DNA for the CDR3: TGTGCCAGCAGCGTAGGACAGGGTGGCACAGATACGCAGTATTTT. The chain has TRBV9 and TRBJ2-3; TRBD1 matches at 7 bases. V gave up 0 bases and J gave up 1 base; unmatched junction bases: 2. Germline CDR1 SGDLS, CDR2 YYNGEE. CDR3 length: 15 amino acids.

The chain has TRBV6-1 and TRBJ1-4, with D uncertain. V was cut by 1 base and J by 8 bases, with 8 bases left in between. This CDR3 comprises 13 residues. In germline, CDR1 is MNHNS, CDR2 SASEGT. CDR3 region: CASSEDYEEKLFF. CDR3 nucleotides: TGTGCCAGCAGTGAAGATTACGAGGAAAAACTGTTTTTT.

Only a few counts were recorded for this clone. V and J are TRBV30 and TRBJ1-2, with D tentatively TRBD1 (5 bases). CDR3 length equals 13 residues. Germline V CDR1 and CDR2: GTSNPN, SVGIG (reference sequence). V was pared by 2 bases and J by 6 bases, with 13 bases between. The CDR3 loop is CAWSRDRSHGYTF. The CDR3 region has the DNA TGTGCCTGGAGTCGGGACCGCTCCCATGGCTACACCTTC.

The V gene is TRBV6-1, the J gene TRBJ2-7, with 8 bases fitting TRBD2. This CDR3 contains 14 residues. V was clipped by 5 bases and J by 3 bases; unmatched bases: 6. The germline V gene encodes CDR1 MNHNS and CDR2 SASEGT. The CDR3 nucleotides are TGTGCCAGCAGTACCGGGACTAGTTTCTACGAGCAGTACTTC. As protein: CASSTGTSFYEQYF.

This clone was recorded once. This chain joins TRBV30 and TRBJ1-2; 9 nucleotides agree with TRBD1. The germline gives CDR1 GTSNPN, CDR2 SVGIG (reference sequence). Losses at the gene ends were 3 bases for V and 7 bases for J; bases not matched to a gene: 0. The CDR3 has 11 amino acids. The CDR3 DNA is TGTGCCTGGAGGGACAGGGGTGGCTACACCTTC. It is translated as CAWRDRGGYTF.

The CDR3 bases are TGCGCCAGCAGCTTGGGCGGGGATACCTACGAGCAGTACTTC. Encoded protein: CASSLGGDTYEQYF. The V gene is TRBV5-1, the J gene TRBJ2-7, with a possible D match to TRBD2 (6 bases). Germline CDR1 SGHRS, CDR2 YFSETQ. V lost 0 bases and J lost 2, with 9 bases in between. The CDR3 spans 14 residues.

This clone was counted a few times. This chain connects TRBV19 to TRBJ2-4, with D perhaps TRBD1 (5 bases). The CDR3 contains 15 residues. Germline CDR1 LNHDA, CDR2 SQIVND (reference sequence). Trimming pared 6 bases from V and 8 bases from J, leaving 20 bases between. The CDR3 DNA sequence: TGTGCCAGTAGAAAGGGAAGGGGCTTCGAGGACATTCAGTACTTC. Its translation is CASRKGRGFEDIQYF. Variable domain in full (rest from reference TRBV19 and TRBJ2-4): DGGITQSPKYLFRKEGQNVTLSCEQNLNHDAMYWYRQDPGQGLRLIYYSQIVNDFQKGDIAEGYSVSREKKESFPLTVTSAQKNPTAFYLCASRKGRGFEDIQYFGAGTRLSVL.

The V and J genes are TRBV29-1 and TRBJ2-1; either TRBD1 or TRBD2 may supply D (5 bases each). The germline V gene has CDR1 SQVTM and CDR2 ANQGSEA. V gave up 7 bases and J gave up 6 bases, with 22 bases separating them. The CDR3 is 15 residues long. The CDR3 DNA reads as TGCAGCGGCTTCAGAGGGGACCCCCTCGTCAATGAGCAGTTCTTC. Its protein is CSGFRGDPLVNEQFF.

V and J are TRBV15 and TRBJ1-5; D is possibly TRBD1 (5 bases). The CDR3 length is 14 residues. V lost 9 bases to trimming and J lost 1 base, with 13 bases between them. Germline CDR1 and CDR2: LNHNV and YYDKDF (reference sequence). CDR3 protein: CATGVRVSNQPQHF. DNA of the CDR3: TGTGCCACGGGGGTCCGGGTGAGCAATCAGCCCCAGCATTTT.

This rearrangement joins TRBV29-1 to TRBJ2-2; possible D gene TRBD1, 5 bases. Looked up from germline, CDR1 is SQVTM and CDR2 is ANQGSEA. Trimming removed 4 bases from V and 6 bases from J, with 12 bases in between. This CDR3 region has 13 residues. CDR3 in amino acids: CSVARDGSGELFF. CDR3 coding DNA: TGCAGCGTTGCCAGGGATGGGTCCGGGGAGCTGTTTTTT.

The V call is TRBV4-3, the J call TRBJ1-1; D gene ambiguous. The germline CDR1 and CDR2 sequences are LGHNA and YSLEER. CDR3 length equals 15 residues. The V end was cut by 0 bases, the J end by 1 base, with 9 bases between. This chain's CDR3 is CASSQDERSNTEAFF. CDR3 coding DNA: TGCGCCAGCAGCCAAGATGAGAGATCGAACACTGAAGCTTTCTTT.

The chain's CDR3 is CASSLEVGFTGYTF. The CDR3 bases are TGTGCCAGCAGCTTAGAAGTGGGGTTTACGGGCTACACCTTC. The rearrangement links TRBV11-2 to TRBJ1-2, with no clear D. V was shortened by 0 bases and J by 8 bases, with 13 bases between the two germline ends. Germline V gene data show CDR1 as SGHAT and CDR2 as FQNNGV. The CDR3 contains 14 residues. The full variable domain, completed using reference TRBV11-2 and TRBJ1-2, is EAGVAQSPRYKIIEKRQSVAFWCNPISGHATLYWYQQILGQGPKLLIQFQNNGVVDDSQLPKDRFSAERLKGVDSTLKIQPAKLEDSAVYLCASSLEVGFTGYTFGSGTRLTVV.

The chain is built from TRBV4-3 and TRBJ2-4; D is undetermined. This CDR3 has 20 amino acids. The ends were cut back, 0 bases at V and 0 bases at J, with 21 bases in the middle. The V gene's germline CDR1 is LGHNA and CDR2 YSLEER. The CDR3 DNA reads as TGCGCCAGCAGCCAAGACCAAACCCTCCAGTTGGTGGTAGCCAAAAACATTCAGTACTTC. Its translation: CASSQDQTLQLVVAKNIQYF.

The chain couples TRBV30 to TRBJ1-2; D is unresolved. The CDR3 length is 14 residues. The germline V and J ends were trimmed by 1 base and 5 bases, with 14 bases remaining between them. Germline V gene lookup returns CDR1 GTSNPN and CDR2 SVGIG (reference sequence). CDR3 amino acids: CAWSALSRGYGYTF. DNA for the CDR3: TGTGCCTGGAGTGCCCTAAGCCGGGGTTATGGCTACACCTTC.

The chain is built from TRBV7-9 and TRBJ2-1; 7 bases match TRBD1. The CDR3 covers 14 residues. The V gene's germline CDR1 is SEHNR and CDR2 FQNEAQ (reference sequence). Trimming took 6 bases from V and 2 from J; bases not matched to a gene: 4. The CDR3, as DNA: TGTGCCAGCAGACCGGGACAGACCTACAATGAGCAGTTCTTC. This gives the protein CASRPGQTYNEQFF.

This chain connects TRBV30 to TRBJ1-2, with 12 bases lining up with TRBD1. The CDR3 runs to 14 residues. CDR1 and CDR2 from the germline V gene are GTSNPN and SVGIG (reference sequence). J was trimmed by 4 bases and V by 3 bases; bases with no gene match: 3. The CDR3 DNA is TGTGCCTGGAGGGGACAGGGGGCGGGCTATGGCTACACCTTC. Translation gives CAWRGQGAGYGYTF.

This clone has a count of ten or more. This sequence joins TRBV11-3 and TRBJ1-3; 8 bases agree with TRBD1. The germline V gene has CDR1 SGHNT and CDR2 YENEEA. Trimming cost V 5 bases and J 4 bases; bases outside gene matches: 7. This CDR3 has 15 residues. The CDR3 nucleotides are TGTGCCAGCAGCCCCGGACAGGGTCCAGGAAACACCATATATTTT. Protein: CASSPGQGPGNTIYF. Based on the CDR3 plus reference TRBV11-3 and TRBJ1-3, the full variable domain is EAGVVQSPRYKIIEKKQPVAFWCNPISGHNTLYWYLQNLGQGPELLIRYENEEAVDDSQLPKDRFSAERLKGVDSTLKIQPAELGDSAVYLCASSPGQGPGNTIYFGEGSWLTVV.

J is TRBJ2-5 and V is TRBV25-1; either TRBD1 or TRBD2 may supply D (6 bases each). From germline, CDR1 is MGHDK and CDR2 SYGVNS. Deletions cut 8 bases from V and 5 bases from J, with 18 bases between. The length of the CDR3 is 14 residues. CDR3 coding DNA: TGTGCCAGCTCCCGGGGCTTAGGGGGGGAGACCCAGTACTTC. Translation gives CASSRGLGGETQYF. Together with reference TRBV25-1 and TRBJ2-5, the CDR3 gives the full variable domain: EADIYQTPRYLVIGTGKKITLECSQTMGHDKMYWYQQDPGMELHLIHYSYGVNSTEKGDLSSESTVSRIRTEHFPLTLESARPSHTSQYLCASSRGLGGETQYFGPGTRLLVL.